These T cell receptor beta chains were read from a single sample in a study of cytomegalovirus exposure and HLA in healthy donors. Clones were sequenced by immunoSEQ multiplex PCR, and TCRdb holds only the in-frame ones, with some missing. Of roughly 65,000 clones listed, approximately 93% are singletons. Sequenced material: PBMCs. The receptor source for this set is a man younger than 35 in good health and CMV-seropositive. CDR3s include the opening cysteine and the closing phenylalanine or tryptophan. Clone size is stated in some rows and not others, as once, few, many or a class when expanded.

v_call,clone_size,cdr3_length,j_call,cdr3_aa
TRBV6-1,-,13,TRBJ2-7,CASSRQGDYEQYF
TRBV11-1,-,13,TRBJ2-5,CASSWGTEETQYF
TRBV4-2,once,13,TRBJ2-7,CASSQVPSAEQYF
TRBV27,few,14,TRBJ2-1,CASRMGGNYNEQFF
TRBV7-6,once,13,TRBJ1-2,CASSPGQNYGYTF
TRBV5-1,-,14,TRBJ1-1,CASRFGTPNTEAFF
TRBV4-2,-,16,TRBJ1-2,CASSQGAGGGWDGYTF
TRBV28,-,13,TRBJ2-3,CASLPGDADTQYF
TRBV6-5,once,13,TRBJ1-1,CASRDSYGSEAFF
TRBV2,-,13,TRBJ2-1,CASKSGLGNEQFF
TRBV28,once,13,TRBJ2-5,CASSLGGRKTQYF
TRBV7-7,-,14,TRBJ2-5,CASSPGTGRETQYF
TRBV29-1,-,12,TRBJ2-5,CSAIPPEKTQYF
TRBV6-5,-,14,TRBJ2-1,CASSYPGAGNEQFF
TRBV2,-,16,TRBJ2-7,CASSDASRSLHYEQYF
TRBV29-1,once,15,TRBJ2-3,CSVEDPRQGLDTQYF
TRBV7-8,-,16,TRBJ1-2,CASSRDRVASGHGYTF
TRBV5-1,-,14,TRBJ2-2,CASSLGQGTGELFF